These 9 T cell receptor beta chains came from one sample sequenced in a study of shared clonotypes between healthy human individuals. Sequencing used immunoSEQ multiplex PCR; TCRdb keeps in-frame clones, though not all of them. The sample holds around 2,000,000 clones, more than 85% seen once. Naive-designated CD8 cells lacked CD45RO, were positively enriched for CCR7, and omitted terminally differentiated effector memory CD45RA+ cells. Sequencing was done on a sample of naive CD8+ T cells from PBMCs. Source of these receptors: a man aged 18 to 35 in good health. Some clones in this sample may be carry-over from other donors' samples.

Details on this clone: Additional DNA sequences in this sample encode the identical CDR3. The chain recombines TRBV4-1 with TRBJ1-2; D gene ambiguous. This CDR3 contains 15 residues. V gave up 0 bases and J gave up 0 bases, with 8 bases separating them. Germline CDR1 and CDR2: MGHRA and YSYEKL. The CDR3 region is CASSQDPGANYGYTF. CDR3 bases: TGCGCCAGCAGCCAAGACCCAGGAGCTAACTATGGCTACACCTTC.

The genes are TRBV7-9 and TRBJ1-2; a weak D match, TRBD1 (5 bases). Trimming stripped 4 bases from V and 7 bases from J, with 16 bases between. CDR3 length: 14 residues. CDR1 is SEHNR and CDR2 is FQNEAQ in the germline V gene (reference sequence). CDR3 sequence: CASSSAEGRGGYTF. CDR3 in DNA: TGTGCCAGCAGCTCCGCCGAGGGGAGGGGTGGCTACACCTTC.

The chain carries TRBV11-2 and TRBJ2-1, with a possible D match to TRBD2 (5 bases). Trimming left V 2 bases short and J 8 bases short, with 13 bases between. The CDR3 sequence is 14 residues long. In germline, CDR1 is SGHAT, CDR2 FQNNGV. CDR3 nucleotides: TGTGCCAGCAGCTTAAGTACCCGGGAAGATGAGCAGTTCTTC. It is translated as CASSLSTREDEQFF.

This clone was detected once. This chain joins TRBV5-1 and TRBJ1-5; D is uncertain. The germline V and J ends were trimmed by 4 bases and 0 bases, with 17 bases remaining between them. The CDR3 covers 17 residues. The germline V gene encodes CDR1 SGHRS and CDR2 YFSETQ. The CDR3 protein is CASSNAPIPYSNQPQHF. CDR3 bases: TGCGCCAGCAGCAATGCCCCCATCCCCTATAGCAATCAGCCCCAGCATTTT.

Concerning this clone itself: The identical CDR3 is also encoded by other nucleotide sequences in the sample. CDR3 in DNA: TGCGCCAGCAGCTTGGTGGCTAGCGGGCCGCCCTACAATGAGCAGTTCTTC. Its translation is CASSLVASGPPYNEQFF. This chain connects TRBV5-1 to TRBJ2-1; TRBD2 matches 8 bases. The CDR3 covers 17 residues. CDR1 and CDR2 from the germline V gene are SGHRS and YFSETQ. V shed 0 bases and J 2 bases; nucleotides not matched to a gene: 7.

The J gene is TRBJ2-2, the V gene TRBV27; 7 nucleotides match TRBD1. V gave up 6 bases and J gave up 10 bases; unmatched junction bases: 8. The germline V gene has CDR1 MNHEY and CDR2 SMNVEV (reference sequence). This CDR3 region has 13 residues. CDR3 nucleotides: TGTGCCAGCAGCCCGTCAGGGGGTCTGGAGCTGTTTTTT. Protein product: CASSPSGGLELFF.

The CDR3 reads CASSPGLGLVQYF. CDR3 nucleotide sequence: TGTGCCAGCAGTCCAGGACTAGGTTTGGTCCAGTACTTC. This chain links TRBV27 with TRBJ2-5, with TRBD2 matching 7 bases. V gave up 5 bases and J gave up 10 bases; unmatched junction bases: 10. Germline V gives CDR1 MNHEY, CDR2 SMNVEV (reference sequence). The CDR3 length is 13 residues.

The genes are TRBV18 and TRBJ2-3; a possible D gene is TRBD2 (5 bases). This CDR3 spans 17 amino acids. The germline V gene encodes CDR1 KGHSH and CDR2 LQKENI. The V gene lost 2 bases and the J gene lost 1 base, with 16 bases spanning the gap. As DNA, the CDR3 is TGTGCCAGCTCACCAGGAGGCAGCCGGTCCCGCACAGATACGCAGTATTTT. This codes for CASSPGGSRSRTDTQYF.

The rearrangement links TRBV6-5 to TRBJ1-2; the match to TRBD1 covers 8 bases. With 0 bases clipped from V and 4 bases from J, the junction kept 7 bases outside the gene matches. The CDR3 runs to 16 residues. The germline CDR1 and CDR2 sequences are MNHEY and SVGAGI. The CDR3 region is CASSYSLDRELYGYTF. The CDR3 region has the DNA TGTGCCAGCAGTTACTCTCTGGACAGGGAACTCTATGGCTACACCTTC.